Listed here are 14 T cell receptor beta chains from one sample, sequenced in a study of blood T cell repertoires in COVID-19. The method was immunoSEQ multiplex PCR; TCRdb's version includes in-frame clones alone and lacks a portion of them. The table shows tens of thousands of clones, with around 83% occurring only once. Sequencing input: peripheral blood. The receptors originated from a human donor in a cohort sampled during active COVID-19.

The V call is TRBV6-5, the J call TRBJ1-6; no clear D. The CDR3 loop spans 15 amino acids. The germline V and J ends were trimmed by 6 bases and 9 bases, with 18 bases remaining between them. Germline assignment: CDR1 MNHEY and CDR2 SVGAGI. CDR3 coding DNA: TGTGCCAGCAGCGGAAGGAGCCAATTAGGTTCACCCCTCCACTTT. Protein: CASSGRSQLGSPLHF.

The chain uses TRBV5-1 and TRBJ1-2, with TRBD1 identical over 9 bases. This CDR3 spans 15 amino acids. With V trimmed by 4 bases and J by 3 bases, 7 bases remained unmatched. Per the germline V gene, CDR1 is SGHRS and CDR2 is YFSETQ. The CDR3 reads CASSRTGDKDYGYTF. In DNA form, the CDR3 reads TGCGCCAGCAGCAGGACAGGGGATAAGGACTATGGCTACACCTTC. The full variable domain, its missing parts supplied by reference TRBV5-1 and TRBJ1-2, is KAGVTQTPRYLIKTRGQQVTLSCSPISGHRSVSWYQQTPGQGLQFLFEYFSETQRNKGNFPGRFSGRQFSNSRSEMNVSTLELGDSALYLCASSRTGDKDYGYTFGSGTRLTVV.

V is TRBV10-1 and J is TRBJ2-1; 8 nucleotides match TRBD1. There are 16 residues in the CDR3. CDR1 is WNHNN and CDR2 is SYGVQD in the germline V gene (reference sequence). V gave up 3 bases and J gave up 7 bases; unmatched junction bases: 11. This chain's CDR3 is CASSDPRGLNTNEQFF. In DNA form, the CDR3 reads TGCGCCAGCAGTGACCCCAGGGGGCTAAACACGAATGAGCAGTTCTTC.

The V call is TRBV12-5, the J call TRBJ1-3; no firm D call. This CDR3 has 13 amino acids. Germline-derived CDR1 and CDR2 are LGHNT and FRNRAP. V shed 4 bases and J shed 0 bases, with 4 bases lying between them. This chain's CDR3 is CASGSISGNTIYF. The DNA of the CDR3 is TGTGCTAGTGGTTCCATCTCTGGAAACACCATATATTTT.

V and J are TRBV5-1 and TRBJ2-3; TRBD1 aligns across 10 bases. Germline CDR1 reads SGHRS; CDR2 reads YFSETQ. The CDR3 covers 14 residues. The ends lost 4 bases at V and 3 bases at J; junction bases unmatched: 2. The CDR3 region has the DNA TGCGCCAGCAGCCCGGACAGGGGGACAGATACGCAGTATTTT. Residues: CASSPDRGTDTQYF.

The chain joins TRBV7-2 to TRBJ2-1, with a weak D call TRBD1 (6 bases). Looked up from germline, CDR1 is SGHTA and CDR2 is FQGNSA. The CDR3 totals 15 residues. Trimming stripped 7 bases from V and 12 bases from J, with 25 bases between. CDR3 sequence: CASNSGRGSLMGQFF. Written as DNA, the CDR3 is TGTGCCAGCAACTCTGGCAGGGGATCATTGATGGGGCAGTTCTTC. Filled out from reference TRBV7-2 and TRBJ2-1, the complete variable domain reads GAGVSQSPSNKVTEKGKDVELRCDPISGHTALYWYRQSLGQGLEFLIYFQGNSAPDKSGLPSDRFSAERTGGSVSTLTIQRTQQEDSAVYLCASNSGRGSLMGQFFGPGTRLTVL.

This chain joins TRBV7-8 and TRBJ1-1; 7 bases map to TRBD1. CDR3 size: 15 residues. CDR1 is SGHVS and CDR2 is FQNEAQ in the germline V gene. The J segment lost 6 bases and the V segment lost 4 bases, leaving 11 bases of the junction unmatched. CDR3 bases: TGTGCCAGCAGCTCACTGTCAGGGGGACGACCTGAAGCTTTCTTT. Translating gives CASSSLSGGRPEAFF.

The chain uses TRBV12-3 or TRBV12-4 and TRBJ1-1; 7 bases map to TRBD1. V was clipped by 6 bases and J by 5 bases; unmatched bases: 3. This CDR3 has 12 residues. CDR3 bases: TGTGCCAGCAGGAGACAGGGTACTGAAGCTTTCTTT. It encodes CASRRQGTEAFF.

This clone was detected once. The chain couples TRBV7-2 to TRBJ1-2; D not resolved. Trimming left V 1 base short and J 5 bases short, with 14 bases between. This CDR3 has 15 amino acids. Germline CDR1 SGHTA, CDR2 FQGNSA. The CDR3: CASSLGPRSWYGYTF. CDR3 sequence (DNA): TGTGCCAGCAGCTTAGGCCCTCGGAGTTGGTATGGCTACACCTTC.

The chain is built from TRBV18 and TRBJ2-5, with 8 bases aligning to TRBD1. V dropped 3 bases and J dropped 3; count of bases not matched to a gene: 9. This CDR3 is built from 16 residues. Germline lookup yields CDR1 KGHSH and CDR2 LQKENI. The CDR3 DNA reads TGTGCCAGCTCACCTCCGGACAGGGCGAGGGAAGAGACCCAGTACTTC. This encodes CASSPPDRAREETQYF.

J is TRBJ1-6 and V is TRBV30; D is possibly TRBD1 (5 bases). There are 15 residues in the CDR3. Trimming removed 3 bases at V and 13 bases at J, with 22 bases between. The V gene's germline CDR1 is GTSNPN and CDR2 SVGIG (reference sequence). CDR3 DNA: TGTGCCTGGAGGTTAGGGCAGGGACTATCCTGGCCCCTCCACTTT. As protein: CAWRLGQGLSWPLHF.

The V and J genes are TRBV7-2 and TRBJ2-3, with D possibly matching TRBD2 (6 bases). V lost 1 base, J lost 4 bases, and 9 bases lay in between. The CDR3 has 14 residues. Germline lookup yields CDR1 SGHTA and CDR2 FQGNSA. The CDR3 loop is CASSLGGEADTQYF. In nucleotides, the CDR3 is TGTGCCAGCAGCTTAGGCGGGGAGGCAGATACGCAGTATTTT.

This clone appeared once. The chain links TRBV18 to TRBJ2-5; 9 nucleotides align to TRBD1. CDR3 length equals 13 residues. The germline V gene encodes CDR1 KGHSH and CDR2 LQKENI. With 5 bases clipped from V and 4 bases from J, the junction kept 2 bases outside the gene matches. The CDR3 sequence: CASSNRGRETQYF. The DNA for the CDR3 is TGTGCCAGCTCAAACAGGGGGCGAGAGACCCAGTACTTC.

This chain connects TRBV28 to TRBJ1-2; possibly TRBD1 for D (5 bases). Trimming removed 5 bases from V and 4 bases from J, with 11 bases in between. The germline gives CDR1 MDHEN, CDR2 SYDVKM. This CDR3 has 13 amino acids. The CDR3 coding sequence is TGTGCCAGCAGTGGCAGGGCGGCCTATGGCTACACCTTC. The encoded protein is CASSGRAAYGYTF.